This is a list of T cell receptor beta chains from one sample in a study of blood T cell repertoires in COVID-19. The protocol was immunoSEQ multiplex PCR, while the TCRdb copy is restricted to in-frame clones and leaves out a portion. The table has roughly 120,000 clones, roughly four fifths seen once. Sequenced material: peripheral blood. The receptor set was obtained from a man between 65 and 85 years old with active or convalescent COVID-19. The CDR3 runs from the conserved cysteine through the conserved F or W. The D gene is left open where the match is weak. Not all rows give a size; the values are once, few, many and, for expanded clones, a class.

v_call: TRBV28
j_call: TRBJ1-5
d_call: TRBD1
clone_size: .
cdr3_nt: TGTGCCAGCAGTTCCTATGGACAGGGGACGGGCAATCAGCCCCAGCATTTT
cdr3_aa: CASSSYGQGTGNQPQHF

v_call: TRBV7-8
j_call: TRBJ1-3
d_call: .
clone_size: .
cdr3_nt: TGTGCCAGCAGCTTCGGAGGGAACTCTGGAAACACCATATATTTT
cdr3_aa: CASSFGGNSGNTIYF

v_call: TRBV5-1
j_call: TRBJ2-7
d_call: TRBD2
clone_size: .
cdr3_nt: TGCGCCAGCAGCTTGTTCGGCGGGAGTGCATACGAGCAGTACTTC
cdr3_aa: CASSLFGGSAYEQYF

v_call: TRBV19
j_call: TRBJ1-5
d_call: TRBD1
clone_size: .
cdr3_nt: TGTGCCAGTAGGACAGGGGGCGCAGGCAATCAGCCCCAGCATTTT
cdr3_aa: CASRTGGAGNQPQHF

v_call: TRBV2
j_call: TRBJ1-1
d_call: .
clone_size: .
cdr3_nt: TGTGCCAGCACTCGGACACCCAACACTGAAGCTTTCTTT
cdr3_aa: CASTRTPNTEAFF

v_call: TRBV15
j_call: TRBJ1-2
d_call: TRBD1
clone_size: .
cdr3_nt: TGTGCCACCAGCAGTCCCGACAGGGTCGGTAATGGCTACACCTTC
cdr3_aa: CATSSPDRVGNGYTF

v_call: TRBV19
j_call: TRBJ1-4
d_call: TRBD1
clone_size: once
cdr3_nt: TGTGCCAGTAGTCCGACAGGGGCGCCCGAAAAACTGTTTTTT
cdr3_aa: CASSPTGAPEKLFF

v_call: TRBV18
j_call: TRBJ1-3
d_call: TRBD1
clone_size: .
cdr3_nt: TGTGCCAGCTCAACACAGGGGGTACCTGGAAACACCATATATTTT
cdr3_aa: CASSTQGVPGNTIYF

v_call: TRBV4-2
j_call: TRBJ2-7
d_call: TRBD1
clone_size: .
cdr3_nt: TGTGCCAGCAGCCACTTGACAGGGACCTACGAGCAGTACTTC
cdr3_aa: CASSHLTGTYEQYF

v_call: TRBV6-6
j_call: TRBJ1-4
d_call: .
clone_size: .
cdr3_nt: TGTGCCAGCAGCCACAGGGTTGAAAAACTGTTTTTT
cdr3_aa: CASSHRVEKLFF

v_call: TRBV19
j_call: TRBJ1-6
d_call: .
clone_size: few
cdr3_nt: TGTGCCAGTAGGAATCCGGGACAATATAATTCACCCCTCCACTTT
cdr3_aa: CASRNPGQYNSPLHF

v_call: TRBV5-1
j_call: TRBJ2-5
d_call: .
clone_size: once
cdr3_nt: TGCGCCAGCAGCCCTTCCGCGGCACTCCAAGAGACCCAGTACTTC
cdr3_aa: CASSPSAALQETQYF

v_call: TRBV19
j_call: TRBJ2-3
d_call: .
clone_size: .
cdr3_nt: TGTGCCAGTAGTATTTTCGGGAGAGCGGGCGGTCCCACAGATACGCAGTATTTT
cdr3_aa: CASSIFGRAGGPTDTQYF

v_call: TRBV19
j_call: TRBJ1-6
d_call: .
clone_size: .
cdr3_nt: TGTGCCAGTAGTACCCACAGGGATTCACCCCTCCACTTT
cdr3_aa: CASSTHRDSPLHF

v_call: TRBV20-1
j_call: TRBJ2-7
d_call: TRBD1
clone_size: .
cdr3_nt: TGCAGTGCTGGTGAACCCAGGGGGTCACAGTACTTC
cdr3_aa: CSAGEPRGSQYF

v_call: TRBV7-7
j_call: TRBJ2-7
d_call: TRBD1
clone_size: .
cdr3_nt: TGTGCCAGCAGCCCCGGACAGGGTGTGGGGGAGCAGTACTTC
cdr3_aa: CASSPGQGVGEQYF

v_call: TRBV19
j_call: TRBJ1-4
d_call: .
clone_size: .
cdr3_nt: TGTGCCAGTACTCTACATGGCGGGATGGGAGGGGGTAATGAAAAACTGTTTTTT
cdr3_aa: CASTLHGGMGGGNEKLFF

v_call: TRBV4-3
j_call: TRBJ1-1
d_call: .
clone_size: .
cdr3_nt: TGCGCCAGCAGCCCCGAAGGGGTTGGCACTGAAGCTTTCTTT
cdr3_aa: CASSPEGVGTEAFF

v_call: TRBV10-2
j_call: TRBJ1-1
d_call: .
clone_size: .
cdr3_nt: TGCGCCAGCAGTGAACAACAGAAGAACACTGAAGCTTTCTTT
cdr3_aa: CASSEQQKNTEAFF

v_call: TRBV7-2
j_call: TRBJ2-7
d_call: .
clone_size: .
cdr3_nt: TGTGCCAGCAGCTTAGCGTCCCCCCAGTACAACGAGCAGTACTTC
cdr3_aa: CASSLASPQYNEQYF

v_call: TRBV2
j_call: TRBJ2-3
d_call: TRBD2
clone_size: .
cdr3_nt: TGTGCCGGGTCCAGACTAGCGGGAGGGACAGATACGCAGTATTTT
cdr3_aa: CAGSRLAGGTDTQYF

v_call: TRBV11-2
j_call: TRBJ2-1
d_call: TRBD2
clone_size: .
cdr3_nt: TGTGCCAGCAGCTTAGAACTCTATGTGGGCGGGAGGGGGGATGAGCAGTTCTTC
cdr3_aa: CASSLELYVGGRGDEQFF

v_call: TRBV19
j_call: TRBJ1-5
d_call: TRBD1
clone_size: .
cdr3_nt: TGTGCCAGTAGTAGTGGGACAGGGGGAGGTCAGCCCCAGCATTTT
cdr3_aa: CASSSGTGGGQPQHF

v_call: TRBV5-1
j_call: TRBJ2-5
d_call: TRBD2
clone_size: .
cdr3_nt: TGCGCCAGCAGCCCGGGACTAGCGGGGAAAGAGACCCAGTACTTC
cdr3_aa: CASSPGLAGKETQYF

v_call: TRBV4-2
j_call: TRBJ1-2
d_call: TRBD1
clone_size: .
cdr3_nt: TGTGCCAGCAGCCGTGAACAGGGGGACGCGGCTAACTATGGCTACACCTTC
cdr3_aa: CASSREQGDAANYGYTF

v_call: TRBV20-1
j_call: TRBJ2-1
d_call: .
clone_size: .
cdr3_nt: TGCAGTGCTAAGAGTATGAATGAGCAGTTCTTC
cdr3_aa: CSAKSMNEQFF